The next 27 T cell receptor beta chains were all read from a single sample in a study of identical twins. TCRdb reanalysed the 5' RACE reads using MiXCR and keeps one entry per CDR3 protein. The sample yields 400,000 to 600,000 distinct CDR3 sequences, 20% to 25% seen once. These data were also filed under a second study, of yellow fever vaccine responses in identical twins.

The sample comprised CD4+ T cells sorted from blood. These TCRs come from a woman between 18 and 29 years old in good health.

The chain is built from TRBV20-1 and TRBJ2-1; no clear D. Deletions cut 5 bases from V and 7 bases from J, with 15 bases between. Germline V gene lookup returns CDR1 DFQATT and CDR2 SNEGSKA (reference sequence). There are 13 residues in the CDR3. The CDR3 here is CSADPQVPNEQFF. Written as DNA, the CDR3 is TGCAGTGCTGACCCGCAAGTACCGAATGAGCAGTTCTTC.

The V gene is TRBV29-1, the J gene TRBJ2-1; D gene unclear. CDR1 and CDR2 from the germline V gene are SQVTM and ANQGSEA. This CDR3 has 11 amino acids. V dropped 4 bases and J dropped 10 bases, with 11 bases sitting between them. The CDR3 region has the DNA TGCAGCGTTGTTCCTCTGGAGGAGCAGTTCTTC. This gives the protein CSVVPLEEQFF.

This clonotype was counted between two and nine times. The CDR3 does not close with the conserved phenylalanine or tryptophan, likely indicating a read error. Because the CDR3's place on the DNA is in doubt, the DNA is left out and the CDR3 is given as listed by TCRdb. The CDR3 loop reads CSANRDSDL. The rearrangement joins TRBV20-1 to TRBJ1-2; TRBD1 was called by the table and not checked on the DNA. The CDR3 spans 9 residues, counting both ends. Germline V gives CDR1 DFQATT, CDR2 SNEGSKA (reference sequence).

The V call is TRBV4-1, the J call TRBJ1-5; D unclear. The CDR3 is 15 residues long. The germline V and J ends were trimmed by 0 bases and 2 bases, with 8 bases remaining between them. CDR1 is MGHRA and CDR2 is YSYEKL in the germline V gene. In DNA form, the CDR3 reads TGCGCCAGCAGCCAAGATTTTCGAGGCAATCAGCCCCAGCATTTT. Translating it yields CASSQDFRGNQPQHF.

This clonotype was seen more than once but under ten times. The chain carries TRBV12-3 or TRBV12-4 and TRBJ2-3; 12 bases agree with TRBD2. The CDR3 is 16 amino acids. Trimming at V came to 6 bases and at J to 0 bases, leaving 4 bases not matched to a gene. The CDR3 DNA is TGTGCCAGCAGACGTGGACTAGCGGGAAGCACAGATACGCAGTATTTT. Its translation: CASRRGLAGSTDTQYF.

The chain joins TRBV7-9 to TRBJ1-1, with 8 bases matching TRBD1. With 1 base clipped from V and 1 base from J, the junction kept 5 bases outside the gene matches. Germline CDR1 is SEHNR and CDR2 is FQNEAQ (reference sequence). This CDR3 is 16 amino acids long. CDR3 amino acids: CASSLEPGQGNTEAFF. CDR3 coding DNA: TGTGCCAGCAGCTTAGAACCAGGACAGGGGAACACTGAAGCTTTCTTT.

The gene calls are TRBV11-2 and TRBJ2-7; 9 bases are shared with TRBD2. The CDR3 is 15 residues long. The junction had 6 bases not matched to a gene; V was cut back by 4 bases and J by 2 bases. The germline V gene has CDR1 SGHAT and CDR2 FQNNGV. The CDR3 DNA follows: TGTGCCAGCAGCTCTCACGGGACTAGCCCCTACGAGCAGTACTTC. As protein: CASSSHGTSPYEQYF.

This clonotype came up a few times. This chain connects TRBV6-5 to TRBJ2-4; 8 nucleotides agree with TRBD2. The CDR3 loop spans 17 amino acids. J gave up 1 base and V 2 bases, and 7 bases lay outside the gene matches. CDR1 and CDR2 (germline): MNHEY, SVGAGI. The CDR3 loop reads CASSYGAGVGAKNIQYF. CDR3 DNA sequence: TGTGCCAGCAGTTACGGAGCGGGAGTCGGGGCCAAAAACATTCAGTACTTC.

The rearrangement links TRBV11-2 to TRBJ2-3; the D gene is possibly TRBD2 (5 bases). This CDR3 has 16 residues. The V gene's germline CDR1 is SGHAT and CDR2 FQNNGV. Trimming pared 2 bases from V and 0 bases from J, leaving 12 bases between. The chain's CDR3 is CASSLFGRASTDTQYF. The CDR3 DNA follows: TGTGCCAGCAGCTTATTTGGGAGAGCTAGCACAGATACGCAGTATTTT.

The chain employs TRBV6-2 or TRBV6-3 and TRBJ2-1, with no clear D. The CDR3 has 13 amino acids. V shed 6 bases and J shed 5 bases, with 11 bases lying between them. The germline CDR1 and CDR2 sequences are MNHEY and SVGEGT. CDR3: CASRRILDNEQFF. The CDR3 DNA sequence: TGTGCCAGCAGAAGGATCTTAGACAATGAGCAGTTCTTC.

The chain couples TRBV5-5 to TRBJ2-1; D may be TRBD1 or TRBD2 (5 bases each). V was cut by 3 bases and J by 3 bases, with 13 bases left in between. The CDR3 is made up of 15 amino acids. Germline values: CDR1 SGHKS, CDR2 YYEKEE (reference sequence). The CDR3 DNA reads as TGTGCCAGCAGCTACACCCGGGACGGCTACAATGAGCAGTTCTTC. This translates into CASSYTRDGYNEQFF.

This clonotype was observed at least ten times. CDR3 sequence reads: CSAASSLGQGGGQPQHF. In nucleotides, the CDR3 is TGCAGTGCCGCTAGTTCCCTCGGACAGGGAGGCGGTCAGCCCCAGCATTTT. The gene calls are TRBV20-1 and TRBJ1-5, with 8 bases identical to TRBD1. CDR3 length equals 17 residues. Germline V gene data show CDR1 as DFQATT and CDR2 as SNEGSKA (reference sequence). V trimming: 6 bases; J trimming: 6 bases; junction bases outside the gene matches: 19.

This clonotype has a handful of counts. The CDR3 sequence is CASSPLSRGYEQYF. CDR3 sequence (DNA): TGTGCCAGCAGCCCACTTTCGCGGGGCTACGAGCAGTACTTC. V is TRBV7-2 and J is TRBJ2-7; D is possibly TRBD2 (6 bases). V was pared by 5 bases and J by 3 bases, with 14 bases between. The germline CDR1 and CDR2 sequences are SGHTA and FQGNSA. The CDR3 is 14 residues long.

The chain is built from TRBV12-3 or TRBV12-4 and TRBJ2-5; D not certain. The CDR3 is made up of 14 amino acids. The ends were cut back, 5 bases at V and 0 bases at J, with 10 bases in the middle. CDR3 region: CASSRGTDQETQYF. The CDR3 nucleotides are TGTGCCAGCAGTCGCGGTACAGACCAAGAGACCCAGTACTTC.

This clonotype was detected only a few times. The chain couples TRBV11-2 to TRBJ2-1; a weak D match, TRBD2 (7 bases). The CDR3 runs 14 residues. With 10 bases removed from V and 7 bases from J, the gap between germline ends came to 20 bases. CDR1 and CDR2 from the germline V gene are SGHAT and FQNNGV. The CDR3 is CATLGTKGGNEQFF. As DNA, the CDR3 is TGTGCCACCCTCGGGACAAAGGGAGGGAATGAGCAGTTCTTC.

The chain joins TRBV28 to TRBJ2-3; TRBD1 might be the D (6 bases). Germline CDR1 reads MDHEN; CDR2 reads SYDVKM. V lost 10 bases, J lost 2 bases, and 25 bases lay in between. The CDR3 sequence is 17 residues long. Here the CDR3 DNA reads TGTGCCACACAGCGAGCCCACAGGGACCAGGACACAGATACGCAGTATTTT. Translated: CATQRAHRDQDTDTQYF.

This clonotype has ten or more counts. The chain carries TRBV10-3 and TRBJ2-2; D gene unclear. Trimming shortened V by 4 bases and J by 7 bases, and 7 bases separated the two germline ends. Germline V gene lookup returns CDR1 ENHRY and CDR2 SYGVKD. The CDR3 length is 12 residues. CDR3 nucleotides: TGTGCCATCAGTGGGGTATTCGGGGAGCTGTTTTTT. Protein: CAISGVFGELFF.

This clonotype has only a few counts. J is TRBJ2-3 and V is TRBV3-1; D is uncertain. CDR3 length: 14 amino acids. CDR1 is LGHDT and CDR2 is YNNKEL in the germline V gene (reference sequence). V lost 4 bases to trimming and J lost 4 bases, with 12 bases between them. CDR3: CASSRALVSDTQYF. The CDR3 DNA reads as TGTGCCAGCAGCCGGGCCTTAGTGTCAGATACGCAGTATTTT.

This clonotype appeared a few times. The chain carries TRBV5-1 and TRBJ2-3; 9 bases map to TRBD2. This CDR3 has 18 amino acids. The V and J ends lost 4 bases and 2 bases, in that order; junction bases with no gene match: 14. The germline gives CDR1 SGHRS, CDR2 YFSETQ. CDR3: CASSRSTRLAENTDTQYF. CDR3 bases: TGCGCCAGCAGCCGATCTACCAGACTAGCGGAAAACACAGATACGCAGTATTTT.

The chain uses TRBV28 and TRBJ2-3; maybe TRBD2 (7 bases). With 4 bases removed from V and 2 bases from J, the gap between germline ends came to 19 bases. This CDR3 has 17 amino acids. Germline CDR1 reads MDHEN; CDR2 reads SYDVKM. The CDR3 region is CASSSPPGGGDTDTQYF. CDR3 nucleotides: TGTGCCAGCAGTTCCCCACCTGGAGGGGGGGACACAGATACGCAGTATTTT.

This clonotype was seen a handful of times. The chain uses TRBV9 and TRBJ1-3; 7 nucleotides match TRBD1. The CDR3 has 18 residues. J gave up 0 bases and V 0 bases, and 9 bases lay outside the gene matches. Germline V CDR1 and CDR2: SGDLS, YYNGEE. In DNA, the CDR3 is TGTGCCAGCAGCGTAGTTTTAGTGAGGGACAGCTCTGGAAACACCATATATTTT. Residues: CASSVVLVRDSSGNTIYF.

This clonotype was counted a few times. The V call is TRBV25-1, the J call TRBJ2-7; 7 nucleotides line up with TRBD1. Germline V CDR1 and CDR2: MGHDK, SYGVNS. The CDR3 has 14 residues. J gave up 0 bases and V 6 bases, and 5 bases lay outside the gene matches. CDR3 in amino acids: CASSDDRVSYEQYF. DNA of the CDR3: TGTGCCAGCAGCGACGACAGGGTCTCCTACGAGCAGTACTTC.

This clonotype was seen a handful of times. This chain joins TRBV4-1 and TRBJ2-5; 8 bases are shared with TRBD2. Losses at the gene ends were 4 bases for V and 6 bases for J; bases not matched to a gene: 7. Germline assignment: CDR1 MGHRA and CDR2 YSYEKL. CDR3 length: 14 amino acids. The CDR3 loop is CASSPAGVGKTQYF. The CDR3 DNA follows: TGCGCCAGCAGCCCAGCGGGAGTGGGGAAGACCCAGTACTTC.

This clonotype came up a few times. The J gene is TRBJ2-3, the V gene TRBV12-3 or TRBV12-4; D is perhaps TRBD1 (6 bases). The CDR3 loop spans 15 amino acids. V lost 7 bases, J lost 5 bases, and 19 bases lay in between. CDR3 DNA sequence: TGTGCCAGCAACTTTCGCGAGAGAGGGGGAGATACGCAGTATTTT. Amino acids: CASNFRERGGDTQYF.

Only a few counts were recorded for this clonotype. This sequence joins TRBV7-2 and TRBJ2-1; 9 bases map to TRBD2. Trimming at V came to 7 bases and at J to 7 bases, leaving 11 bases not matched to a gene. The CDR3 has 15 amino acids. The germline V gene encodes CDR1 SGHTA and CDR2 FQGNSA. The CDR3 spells CASTRGSGRRNEQFF. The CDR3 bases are TGTGCCAGCACCCGGGGAAGCGGGAGGAGGAATGAGCAGTTCTTC.

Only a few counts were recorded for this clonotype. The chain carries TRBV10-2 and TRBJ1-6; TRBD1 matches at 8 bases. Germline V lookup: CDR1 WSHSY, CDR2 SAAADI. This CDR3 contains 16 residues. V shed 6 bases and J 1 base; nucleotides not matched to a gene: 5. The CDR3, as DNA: TGCGCCAGCAGACTACAGGGGGAGTCCTATAATTCACCCCTCCACTTT. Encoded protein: CASRLQGESYNSPLHF.

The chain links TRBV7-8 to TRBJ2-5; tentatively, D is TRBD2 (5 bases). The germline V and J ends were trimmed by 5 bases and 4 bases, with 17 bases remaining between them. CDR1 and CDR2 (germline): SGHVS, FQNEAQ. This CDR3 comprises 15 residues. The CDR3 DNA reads TGTGCCAGCAGCCAACTGGCGGGTGTTGTAGAGACCCAGTACTTC. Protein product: CASSQLAGVVETQYF.